This record concerns one TCR beta chain sequence. From germline, CDR1 is KGHSH and CDR2 LQKENI. CDR3 length: 15 residues. V was cut by 1 base and J by 4 bases, with 10 bases left in between. Repertoires were generated with immunoSEQ multiplex PCR, while TCRdb's copy carries only in-frame clones and drops some. The top ten clones hold 0.36% of a sample with 60,000 or so clones, 80% to 95% of them seen once. The data were taken from a study of T cell changes during pregnancy in multiple sclerosis. This TCR came from a female donor with multiple sclerosis, enrolled in a pregnancy study. The chain links TRBV18 to TRBJ2-2, with TRBD2 as a possible D gene (6 bases). The sample was CD4+ T cells from peripheral blood mononuclear cells, taken before pregnancy. The CDR3 sequence is CASSPRGDSTGELFF. CDR3 bases: TGTGCCAGCTCACCACGGGGGGACTCCACCGGGGAGCTGTTTTTT.